A selection of T cell receptor beta chains follows, all from one sample in a study of T cells in Graves' hyperthyroidism and ophthalmopathy. In TCRdb, the multiplex PCR reads were re-called with MiXCR into one record per CDR3 protein. This table holds about 270,000 distinct CDR3 sequences, about 20% found once. The sample consisted of blood. The receptors here all came from a man aged 25-45 years with Graves' ophthalmopathy. CDR3s include the opening cysteine and the closing phenylalanine or tryptophan. D genes are given only for firm matches. Expanded clones get a size class; other rows say once, few or many, or leave the size out.

V gene,D gene,clone size,J gene,CDR3 protein,CDR3 DNA
TRBV27,-,few,TRBJ1-1,CASSFGGEAFF,TGTGCCAGCAGTTTCGGGGGTGAAGCTTTCTTT
TRBV11-2,-,-,TRBJ2-6,CASGSPGANVLTF,TGTGCCAGCGGGTCCCCTGGGGCCAACGTCCTGACTTTC
TRBV3-1,TRBD2,many,TRBJ2-1,CASSQWTSGSTGEQFF,TGTGCCAGCAGCCAGTGGACTAGCGGGAGCACGGGTGAGCAGTTCTTC
TRBV7-3,-,few,TRBJ1-2,CASSLNGLTNYGYTF,TGTGCCAGCAGCTTAAATGGACTAACTAACTATGGCTACACCTTC
TRBV6-1,-,-,TRBJ1-5,CATVTQVGQPQHF,TGTGCCACCGTGACCCAGGTGGGTCAGCCCCAGCATTTT
TRBV6-4,TRBD1,-,TRBJ1-1,CASREQGLRAFF,TGTGCCAGCAGAGAACAGGGGTTGAGGGCTTTCTTT
TRBV5-1,TRBD2,-,TRBJ2-2,CASSLAWVAGSDTGELFF,TGCGCCAGCAGCTTGGCCTGGGTAGCGGGATCGGACACCGGGGAGCTGTTTTTT
TRBV30,-,-,TRBJ2-1,CAWSADSNNGQFF,TGTGCCTGGAGTGCGGACAGTAACAATGGGCAGTTCTTC
TRBV7-2,-,-,TRBJ1-3,CASSLDSISGNTIYF,TGTGCCAGCAGCTTGGACAGCATCTCTGGAAACACCATATATTTT
TRBV28,TRBD2,many,TRBJ2-7,CASSPGLAGRLVDEQYF,TGTGCCAGCAGTCCCGGACTAGCGGGAAGGTTGGTAGACGAGCAGTACTTC
TRBV11-3,-,many,TRBJ1-1,CASSLIPSMAEAFF,TGTGCCAGCAGCTTAATCCCCAGTATGGCTGAAGCTTTCTTT
TRBV12-3/TRBV12-4,-,many,TRBJ1-1,CASSRGAIEAFF,TGTGCCAGCAGCCGGGGGGCCATCGAAGCTTTCTTT
TRBV6-5,TRBD1,-,TRBJ2-7,CASSYSPGTGSYEQYF,TGTGCCAGCAGCTATAGCCCCGGGACAGGGTCTTACGAGCAGTACTTC
TRBV20-1,-,many,TRBJ2-5,CSAPGQSQETQYF,TGCAGTGCCCCTGGGCAATCCCAAGAGACCCAGTACTTC
TRBV24-1,TRBD1,-,TRBJ2-5,CATGTGVPQETQYF,TGTGCCACCGGGACAGGGGTCCCACAAGAGACCCAGTACTTC
TRBV6-5,-,-,TRBJ2-1,CASSYSIGQDYSYNEQFF,TGTGCCAGCAGTTACTCCATTGGACAGGACTACTCCTACAATGAGCAGTTCTTC
TRBV11-2,-,many,TRBJ2-7,CASSLSGAASEQYF,TGTGCCAGCAGCTTATCAGGGGCCGCGAGCGAGCAGTACTTC
TRBV20-1,TRBD2,many,TRBJ2-5,CSASTRTSLETQYF,TGCAGTGCTAGTACCCGGACTAGCCTGGAGACCCAGTACTTC
TRBV10-1,-,-,TRBJ1-2,CASSESTQGRGYGYTF,TGCGCCAGCAGTGAGTCGACTCAGGGGCGTGGATATGGCTACACCTTC
TRBV19,TRBD1,-,TRBJ1-1,CASNERTGGRSTEAFF,TGTGCCAGTAACGAACGGACAGGGGGTAGGAGCACTGAAGCTTTCTTT
TRBV12-3/TRBV12-4,TRBD1,few,TRBJ1-4,CASSLRRTGGFGEKLFF,TGTGCCAGCAGTTTACGCAGGACAGGGGGCTTCGGGGAAAAACTGTTTTTT
TRBV20-1,TRBD1,many,TRBJ1-5,CSARGAGGVNQPQHF,TGCAGTGCTAGGGGTGCAGGGGGCGTCAATCAGCCCCAGCATTTT
TRBV5-1,-,-,TRBJ1-1,CASNTFGASENTEAFF,-
TRBV7-9,TRBD2,few,TRBJ2-7,CASSPGLGLYEQYF,TGTGCCAGCAGCCCGGGACTAGGTCTCTACGAGCAGTACTTC
TRBV24-1,-,many,TRBJ1-5,CATSVGGHGNQPQHF,TGTGCCACCAGTGTCGGGGGCCATGGCAATCAGCCCCAGCATTTT
TRBV7-3,TRBD1,-,TRBJ2-7,CASSHGTGQEQYF,TGTGCCAGCAGCCACGGGACAGGGCAAGAGCAGTACTTC
TRBV10-3,-,many,TRBJ1-1,CAISEPGTGVEQGPPLGRGTEAFF,TGTGCCATCAGTGAGCCAGGGACGGGGGTTGAACAAGGACCTCCCCTGGGTAGGGGCACTGAAGCTTTCTTT
TRBV12-3/TRBV12-4,TRBD1,few,TRBJ1-1,CASSLEPQGALKAFF,TGTGCCAGCAGTTTAGAACCGCAGGGGGCGTTGAAGGCTTTCTTT
TRBV28,-,-,TRBJ1-4,CASSPRGAATNEKLFF,TGTGCCAGCAGTCCCCGGGGGGCCGCAACTAATGAAAAACTGTTTTTT
TRBV12-3/TRBV12-4,-,-,TRBJ2-1,CASRGLRRNEQFF,TGTGCCAGCAGGGGCCTACGGAGGAATGAGCAGTTCTTC
TRBV30,TRBD2,-,TRBJ2-1,CAWSLGAGVGGEQFF,TGTGCCTGGAGCTTAGGGGCGGGAGTGGGAGGAGAGCAGTTCTTC
TRBV13,TRBD2,few,TRBJ2-3,CASREAGGSTDTQYF,TGTGCCAGCAGGGAAGCGGGAGGTAGCACAGATACGCAGTATTTT
TRBV6-1,TRBD1,-,TRBJ2-2,CASGLTGAKDTGELFF,TGTGCCAGCGGCCTCACAGGGGCCAAAGACACCGGGGAGCTGTTTTTT